This TCR beta chain originates from a study of OX40 agonist ivuxolimab in advanced cancers. The CDR3 is made up of 14 amino acids. Germline V lookup: CDR1 SGHNT, CDR2 YYREEE (reference sequence). Assay used: immunoSEQ multiplex PCR; TCRdb lists only in-frame clones, some missing. The top ten hold roughly an eighth of the sample, which has about 81,000 clones, approximately 94% seen once. Sequences were derived from CD4+ or CD8+ T cells sorted from blood, sampled in a trial of the OX40 agonist ivuxolimab. J is TRBJ2-5 and V is TRBV5-4, with 10 positions matching TRBD1. Matching the DNA end better, TRBJ2-7 makes the J call doubtful. This clonotype was obtained from an adult with an advanced solid tumor such as melanoma, head and neck, liver or kidney cancer. This CDR3 reads CASSSGTGDYEQYF. CDR3 DNA: TGTGCCAGCAGCTCCGGGACAGGGGACTACGAGCAGTACTTC.